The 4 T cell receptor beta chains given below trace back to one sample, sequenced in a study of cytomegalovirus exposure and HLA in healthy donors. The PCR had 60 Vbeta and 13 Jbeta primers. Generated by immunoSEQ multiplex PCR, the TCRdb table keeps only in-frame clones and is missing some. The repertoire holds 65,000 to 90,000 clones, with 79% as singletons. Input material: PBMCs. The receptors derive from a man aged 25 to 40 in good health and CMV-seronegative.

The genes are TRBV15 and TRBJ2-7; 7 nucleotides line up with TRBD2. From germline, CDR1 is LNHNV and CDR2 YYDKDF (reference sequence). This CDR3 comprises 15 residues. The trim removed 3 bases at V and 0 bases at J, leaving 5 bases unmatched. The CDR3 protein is CATSSASGSSYEQYF. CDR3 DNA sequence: TGTGCCACCAGCAGCGCTAGCGGTAGCTCCTACGAGCAGTACTTC.

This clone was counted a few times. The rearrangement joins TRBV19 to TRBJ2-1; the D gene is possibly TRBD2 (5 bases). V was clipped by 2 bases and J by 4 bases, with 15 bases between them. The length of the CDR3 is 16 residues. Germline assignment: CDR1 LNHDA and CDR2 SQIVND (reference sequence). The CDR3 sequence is CASSIKAYGVYNEQFF. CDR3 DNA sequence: TGTGCCAGTAGTATAAAGGCCTACGGGGTTTACAATGAGCAGTTCTTC.

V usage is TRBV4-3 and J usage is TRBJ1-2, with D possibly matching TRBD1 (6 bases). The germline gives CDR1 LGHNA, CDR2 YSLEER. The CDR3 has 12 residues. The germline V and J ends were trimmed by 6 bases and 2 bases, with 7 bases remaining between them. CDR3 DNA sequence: TGCGCCAGCAGTCAGGGGAACTATGGCTACACCTTC. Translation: CASSQGNYGYTF.

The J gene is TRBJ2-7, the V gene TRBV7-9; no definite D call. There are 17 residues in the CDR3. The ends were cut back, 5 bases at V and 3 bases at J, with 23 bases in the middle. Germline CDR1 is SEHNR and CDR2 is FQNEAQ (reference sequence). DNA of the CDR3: TGTGCCAGCAGCCCAACGACCCGGCAGGCACCCTACTACGAGCAGTACTTC. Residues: CASSPTTRQAPYYEQYF. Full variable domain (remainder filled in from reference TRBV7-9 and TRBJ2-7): DTGVSQNPRHKITKRGQNVTFRCDPISEHNRLYWYRQTLGQGPEFLTYFQNEAQLEKSRLLSDRFSAERPKGSFSTLEIQRTEQGDSAMYLCASSPTTRQAPYYEQYFGPGTRLTVT.